These 19 T cell receptor beta chains were sequenced from one sample in a study of T cells in Graves' hyperthyroidism and ophthalmopathy. RNA transcripts gave rise to amplified TCR beta CDR3 regions. Researchers ran a first-round RT-PCR on the TCR CDR3 using the HTBI primer set. TCRdb ran MiXCR on the multiplex PCR reads and lists one entry per CDR3 protein. The sample lists some 740,000 distinct CDR3 sequences, around 15% occurring once. Specimen: blood. These receptors all stem from a woman younger than 35 with Graves' hyperthyroidism.

This clonotype occurred many times. This CDR3 reads CAISEGTNEKLFF. The CDR3 coding sequence is TGTGCCATCAGCGAAGGGACTAATGAAAAACTGTTTTTT. The rearrangement joins TRBV10-3 to TRBJ1-4, with D unresolved. Trimming pared 6 bases from V and 2 bases from J, leaving 7 bases between. This CDR3 spans 13 amino acids. CDR1 is ENHRY and CDR2 is SYGVKD in the germline V gene.

The chain employs TRBV19 and TRBJ2-7, with TRBD2 identical over 7 bases. In germline, CDR1 is LNHDA, CDR2 SQIVND (reference sequence). The CDR3 is made up of 15 amino acids. Germline trimming cut 0 bases from V and 6 bases from J; bases unmatched to any gene: 8. The CDR3 DNA sequence: TGTGCCAGTAGTATAGATCGGACTAGACGGTCCGAGCAGTACTTC. This sequence encodes CASSIDRTRRSEQYF.

The gene calls are TRBV6-2 or TRBV6-3 and TRBJ2-1, with 9 nucleotides matching TRBD2. The CDR3 loop spans 16 amino acids. Germline V gene sequence: CDR1 MNHEY, CDR2 SVGEGT. The junction had 4 bases not matched to a gene; V was cut back by 0 bases and J by 4 bases. The CDR3, as DNA: TGTGCCAGCAGTTACTCGGAGACTAGCGGTTACAATGAGCAGTTCTTC. This translates into CASSYSETSGYNEQFF.

Ten or more counts support this clonotype. This chain joins TRBV12-3 or TRBV12-4 and TRBJ2-5, with D maybe TRBD1 (5 bases). The V gene lost 11 bases and the J gene lost 2 bases, with 33 bases spanning the gap. The CDR3 is 19 residues long. CDR3 sequence (DNA): TGTGCCTCGACTCGGCAACGCCAGGGTATTGGGGTGAGGCAAGAGACCCAGTACTTC. This translates into CASTRQRQGIGVRQETQYF.

Many counts were recorded for this clonotype. The chain employs TRBV7-9 and TRBJ2-6; D is possibly TRBD1 (5 bases). Germline CDR1 reads SEHNR; CDR2 reads FQNEAQ (reference sequence). V gave up 7 bases and J gave up 4 bases, with 23 bases separating them. The CDR3 is 18 residues long. CDR3 amino acids: CASTQQGAGRWGANVLTF. The CDR3 region has the DNA TGTGCCAGCACCCAGCAAGGGGCAGGGCGTTGGGGGGCCAACGTCCTGACTTTC.

The chain employs TRBV20-1 and TRBJ2-7; 7 bases map to TRBD2. The J segment lost 5 bases and the V segment lost 0 bases, leaving 7 bases of the junction unmatched. Germline V gene sequence: CDR1 DFQATT, CDR2 SNEGSKA (reference sequence). The CDR3 runs 14 residues. This CDR3 is CSARDLAGADEQYF. CDR3 DNA sequence: TGCAGTGCTAGAGATCTTGCGGGAGCAGACGAGCAGTACTTC.

In its sample, this clonotype was seen many times. The chain links TRBV20-1 to TRBJ2-7; no firm D call. Per the germline V gene, CDR1 is DFQATT and CDR2 is SNEGSKA (reference sequence). The CDR3 is made up of 14 amino acids. V shed 2 bases and J shed 0 bases, with 11 bases lying between them. The CDR3 coding sequence is TGCAGTGCTAGAAGGCGGCCGACCTCCTACGAGCAGTACTTC. Translating gives CSARRRPTSYEQYF.

This clonotype has ten or more counts. The CDR3 region has the DNA TGTGCCTGGAGTGTCTCTAGCGGGGCGTACAATGAGCAGTTCTTC. Residues: CAWSVSSGAYNEQFF. This chain joins TRBV30 and TRBJ2-1; 9 positions match TRBD2. The ends lost 0 bases at V and 4 bases at J; junction bases unmatched: 4. Germline CDR1 and CDR2: GTSNPN and SVGIG (reference sequence). The CDR3 contains 15 residues.

This clonotype was picked up many times. The V call is TRBV7-8, the J call TRBJ2-7; D gene unclear. Germline CDR1 SGHVS, CDR2 FQNEAQ. V was pared by 4 bases and J by 3 bases, with 13 bases between. The CDR3 runs to 14 residues. In DNA form, the CDR3 reads TGTGCCAGCAGCTCAACCGCGGCAGGCTACGAGCAGTACTTC. This encodes CASSSTAAGYEQYF.

This clonotype was picked up many times. The CDR3 nucleotides are TGTGCCAGCAGTTTTCGATCGTTACGTGGGGGGGTGGACAATGAGCAGTTCTTC. The encoded protein is CASSFRSLRGGVDNEQFF. The chain combines TRBV27 with TRBJ2-1; 7 bases align to TRBD2. Germline-derived CDR1 and CDR2 are MNHEY and SMNVEV (reference sequence). After removal of 3 bases from V and 5 bases from J, the junction contained 16 bases not matched to a gene. The length of the CDR3 is 18 residues.

This clonotype was counted a single time. This may come from a read error, since a much larger clone is one base off. The V gene is TRBV12-3 or TRBV12-4, the J gene TRBJ2-1; possibly TRBD1 for D (6 bases). CDR3 size: 12 residues. V shed 10 bases and J shed 5 bases, with 12 bases lying between them. DNA of the CDR3: TGTGCCACCTCAGGGGCTAACAATGAGCAGTTCTTC. This translates into CATSGANNEQFF.

This clonotype showed up many times. The chain links TRBV6-1 to TRBJ1-5, with no clear D. Looked up from germline, CDR1 is MNHNS and CDR2 is SASEGT. V lost 4 bases and J lost 2, with 9 bases in between. This CDR3 contains 14 residues. The CDR3 sequence is CASSVPSRNQPQHF. CDR3 nucleotide sequence: TGTGCCAGCAGTGTACCCAGCCGCAATCAGCCCCAGCATTTT.

On this clonotype: This likely comes from a read error, as the CDR3 has no conserved phenylalanine or tryptophan at its end. This chain joins TRBV2 and TRBJ1-4; a weak D match, TRBD1 (6 bases). The germline V gene encodes CDR1 SNHLY and CDR2 FYNNEI. The CDR3 runs to 17 residues. The V end lost 8 bases, the J end lost 8 bases, and 27 bases lay between the germline ends. CDR3 sequence: CASRDQRRGGSLEKLFS. CDR3 sequence (DNA): TGTGCCAGCCGCGACCAGAGGAGAGGGGGTTCTCTCGAAAAACTGTTTTCT.

This clonotype was observed many times. The chain has TRBV2 and TRBJ2-3, with 7 nucleotides matching TRBD2. The CDR3 is 14 residues long. V shed 4 bases and J 6 bases; nucleotides not matched to a gene: 7. Germline V CDR1 and CDR2: SNHLY, FYNNEI. DNA of the CDR3: TGTGCCAGCAGTGGCGGGAGAGGGTTGGATACGCAGTATTTT. It specifies CASSGGRGLDTQYF.

The chain couples TRBV29-1 to TRBJ2-3, with D possibly TRBD1 on 5 matching bases. The germline gives CDR1 SQVTM, CDR2 ANQGSEA. Trimming left V 4 bases short and J 1 base short, with 9 bases between. The CDR3 runs to 13 residues. CDR3 coding DNA: TGCAGCGTTGGGACATGGGGCACAGATACGCAGTATTTT. It yields the protein CSVGTWGTDTQYF.

In its sample, this clonotype was seen a few times. The chain combines TRBV4-1 with TRBJ1-2; 9 nucleotides line up with TRBD1. J was trimmed by 1 base and V by 4 bases; bases with no gene match: 4. Germline CDR1 is MGHRA and CDR2 is YSYEKL. This CDR3 has 15 amino acids. The CDR3 loop is CASSRRTGDNYGYTF. In DNA form, the CDR3 reads TGCGCCAGCAGCCGCAGGACAGGGGATAACTATGGCTACACCTTC.

This clonotype was observed a few times. This sequence joins TRBV20-1 and TRBJ1-6, with D perhaps TRBD1 (5 bases). CDR3 length equals 16 residues. The V end was cut by 0 bases, the J end by 9 bases, with 18 bases between. CDR1 is DFQATT and CDR2 is SNEGSKA in the germline V gene (reference sequence). CDR3 in DNA: TGCAGTGCTAGAGATCGGGCAGGGCCCCTAAGTTCACCCCTCCACTTT. This gives the protein CSARDRAGPLSSPLHF.

With respect to this clonotype: This clone may be a read error of a much larger clone one base away. J is TRBJ2-7 and V is TRBV12-5, with 12 positions matching TRBD2. Germline V gives CDR1 LGHNT, CDR2 FRNRAP. The CDR3 contains 17 residues. J lost 7 bases, V lost 1 base, and 11 bases had no gene match. The CDR3 DNA sequence: TGTGCTAGTGGTTTGGGAGCTAGCGGGAGGGCCAGCAATGAGCAGTACTTC. Its translation is CASGLGASGRASNEQYF.

This clonotype has more than one count but fewer than ten. The chain has TRBV27 and TRBJ2-1; 8 bases agree with TRBD1. The CDR3 runs 18 residues. J gave up 4 bases and V 1 base, and 12 bases lay outside the gene matches. Germline V lookup: CDR1 MNHEY, CDR2 SMNVEV (reference sequence). CDR3 region: CASSLWRGSGGRYNEQFF. CDR3 nucleotide sequence: TGTGCCAGCAGTTTATGGCGAGGTTCAGGGGGCAGGTACAATGAGCAGTTCTTC.